The entry below gives a single T cell receptor beta chain sequence along with its context. The data stem from a study of blood T cell repertoires in COVID-19. About the study: The United States, Italy and Spain supplied acute and convalescent COVID-19 samples.

Germline CDR1 and CDR2: LGHNA and YSLEER. The CDR3 length is 13 residues. The V end was cut by 1 base, the J end by 6 bases, with 9 bases between. Measured with immunoSEQ multiplex PCR; TCRdb has only the in-frame clones, and not every one. The repertoire includes roughly 220,000 clones, 80% to 85% of them detected once, and 2% to 2.5% sits in the top ten. The chain uses TRBV4-3 and TRBJ1-2; tentatively, D is TRBD1 (5 bases). The source material was peripheral blood. The TCR sequence derives from a woman in her sixties or seventies with acute or convalescent COVID-19. CDR3 sequence: CASSQGWGDGYTF. The CDR3 DNA reads TGCGCCAGCAGCCAAGGGTGGGGGGATGGCTACACCTTC.